This T cell receptor beta chain came from a study of shared clonotypes between healthy human individuals. Running of the assay took place at deep level. Genomic DNA of each subset was evenly split across several immunoSEQ plates. Researchers sequenced unsorted PBMC DNA using ten immunoSEQ deep assay plates. The table came from immunoSEQ multiplex PCR; TCRdb's copy has only in-frame clones and leaves some out. The table has about 490,000 clones, roughly 78% seen once. Germline CDR1 reads LNHNV; CDR2 reads YYDKDF (reference sequence). Unmatched junction bases numbered 6, after V lost 0 bases and J lost 5 bases. This CDR3 has 16 amino acids.

The chain uses TRBV15 and TRBJ2-7; 11 nucleotides align to TRBD2. This receptor was taken from a woman between 40 and 55 years old in good health. Some clones in this sample may be carry-over from other donors' samples. Sequenced material: PBMCs. The CDR3 DNA is TGTGCCACCAGCAGAGATTTAGGACTAGCGGGCAACGAGCAGTACTTC. Its protein product is CATSRDLGLAGNEQYF. Full variable domain (outside the CDR3, taken from reference TRBV15 and TRBJ2-7): DAMVIQNPRYQVTQFGKPVTLSCSQTLNHNVMYWYQQKSSQAPKLLFHYYDKDFNNEADTPDNFQSRRPNTSFCFLDIRSPGLGDTAMYLCATSRDLGLAGNEQYFGPGTRLTVT.